A selection of T cell receptor beta chains follows, all from one sample in a study of radiotherapy plus CTLA-4 blockade in lung cancer. Libraries were prepared by immunoSEQ multiplex PCR; TCRdb keeps only in-frame clonotypes and omits some of them. The sample lists 43,000 or so clones; 73% were seen once. The sequences come from peripheral blood, collected from a patient treated with radiotherapy plus ipilimumab. Receptors were obtained from a human donor with non-small cell lung cancer who had a complete response to radiotherapy plus ipilimumab. Both conserved end residues are part of each CDR3. D genes are given only for firm matches. Not every row has a clone size; where given, it reads once, few, many or a size class.

J gene: TRBJ2-1; clone size: .; D gene: TRBD2; V gene: TRBV5-1; CDR3 DNA: TGCGCCAGCAGCGATAGCGGGAGTTCCCACAATGAGCAGTTCTTC; CDR3 protein: CASSDSGSSHNEQFF
J gene: TRBJ2-7; clone size: .; D gene: .; V gene: TRBV19; CDR3 DNA: TGTGCCAGTAGTATAAACAGGGCCTACGAGCAGTACTTC; CDR3 protein: CASSINRAYEQYF
J gene: TRBJ1-6; clone size: once; D gene: .; V gene: TRBV11-2; CDR3 DNA: TGTGCCAGCAGCTTATCGGGGGGCCCCTCACCCCTCCACTTT; CDR3 protein: CASSLSGGPSPLHF
J gene: TRBJ1-1; clone size: .; D gene: .; V gene: TRBV5-1; CDR3 DNA: TGCGCCAGCAGCTTGGCCGGGGGGGCTGAAGCTTTCTTT; CDR3 protein: CASSLAGGAEAFF
J gene: TRBJ1-5; clone size: .; D gene: .; V gene: TRBV7-8; CDR3 DNA: TGTGCCAGCAGCCCGAACAGGGAGTTGGGTCAGCCCCAGCATTTT; CDR3 protein: CASSPNRELGQPQHF
J gene: TRBJ1-2; clone size: .; D gene: .; V gene: TRBV28; CDR3 DNA: TGTGCCAGCAGTTTCCGCCGGGGGGAAGCTAACTATGGCTACACCTTC; CDR3 protein: CASSFRRGEANYGYTF
J gene: TRBJ2-2; clone size: .; D gene: .; V gene: TRBV2; CDR3 DNA: TGTGCCAGCAGTGGACAGTCGAACACCGGGGAGCTGTTTTTT; CDR3 protein: CASSGQSNTGELFF
J gene: TRBJ1-3; clone size: few; D gene: .; V gene: TRBV7-9; CDR3 DNA: TGTGCCAGCAGCTTAGGACAGCAAAGAAACACCATATATTTT; CDR3 protein: CASSLGQQRNTIYF
J gene: TRBJ1-5; clone size: .; D gene: .; V gene: TRBV7-9; CDR3 DNA: TGTGCCAGCGGTCAACGGGAGGGTTCAGCCCAGCATTTT; CDR3 protein: CASGQREGSAQHF
J gene: TRBJ1-1; clone size: .; D gene: .; V gene: TRBV5-1; CDR3 DNA: TGCGCCAGCAGCTTGGCTACGGGGAACACTGAAGCTTTCTTT; CDR3 protein: CASSLATGNTEAFF
J gene: TRBJ2-1; clone size: .; D gene: TRBD1; V gene: TRBV5-1; CDR3 DNA: TGCGCCAGCAGCATGCAGGGGGCGAGAAATGAGCAGTTCTTC; CDR3 protein: CASSMQGARNEQFF
J gene: TRBJ2-7; clone size: .; D gene: .; V gene: TRBV15; CDR3 DNA: TGTGCCACCAGCAGAGATCCAGGCGTGGGCTACGAGCAGTACTTC; CDR3 protein: CATSRDPGVGYEQYF
J gene: TRBJ1-2; clone size: few; D gene: .; V gene: TRBV27; CDR3 DNA: TGTGCCAGCACCACTTCCGGCAGGGCCCTCTATGGCTACACCTTC; CDR3 protein: CASTTSGRALYGYTF
J gene: TRBJ2-1; clone size: .; D gene: TRBD2; V gene: TRBV10-1; CDR3 DNA: TGCGCCAGCAGTGAAATAACTAGCGGGAGTAGGAGTGAGCAGTTCTTC; CDR3 protein: CASSEITSGSRSEQFF